These 8 T cell receptor beta chains originate from one sample sequenced in a study of T cells in Graves' hyperthyroidism and ophthalmopathy. Researchers amplified the TCR beta CDR3 regions from RNA transcripts. First-round RT-PCR with HTBI primers amplified the TCR CDR3 region. TCRdb redid the calling of the multiplex PCR reads with MiXCR, one entry per CDR3 protein. The sample yields 200,000 to 250,000 distinct CDR3 sequences, over 15% seen once. The sequenced sample consisted of blood. Source of these receptors: a woman between 18 and 29 years old with Graves' ophthalmopathy.

This clonotype was counted many times. The CDR3 spells CSAASGDQPQHF. The CDR3 nucleotides read TGCAGTGCTGCCTCCGGTGATCAGCCCCAGCATTTT. The gene calls are TRBV20-1 and TRBJ1-5, with D hard to call. V lost 5 bases, J lost 5 bases, and 10 bases lay in between. CDR3 size: 12 residues. Per germline, CDR1 DFQATT and CDR2 SNEGSKA (reference sequence).

There are many counts of this clonotype. V usage is TRBV2 and J usage is TRBJ1-6; possibly TRBD1 for D (5 bases). Trimming stripped 6 bases from V and 6 bases from J, with 18 bases between. CDR1 is SNHLY and CDR2 is FYNNEI in the germline V gene. The CDR3 is made up of 16 amino acids. The CDR3, as DNA: TGTGCCAGCAGGCCTGGACGGGACGGCGTTAATTCACCCCTCCACTTT. Translated: CASRPGRDGVNSPLHF.

Many counts were recorded for this clonotype. This CDR3 is CASGWVGRVGPSGRDGTDTQYF. The CDR3 region has the DNA TGTGCCAGCGGCTGGGTGGGCAGGGTAGGTCCTAGCGGGAGGGACGGCACAGATACGCAGTATTTT. The chain links TRBV27 to TRBJ2-3; 12 positions agree with TRBD2. Trimming removed 8 bases from V and 1 base from J; junction bases left unmatched: 25. Germline-derived CDR1 and CDR2 are MNHEY and SMNVEV (reference sequence). The CDR3 is made up of 22 amino acids.

V and J are TRBV28 and TRBJ2-1; 14 nucleotides agree with TRBD2. The J segment lost 9 bases and the V segment lost 7 bases, leaving 17 bases of the junction unmatched. Germline values: CDR1 MDHEN, CDR2 SYDVKM. The CDR3 totals 18 residues. The CDR3 loop reads CASNPTVRTSGGPGEQFF. The CDR3 coding sequence is TGTGCCAGCAACCCAACGGTGAGGACTAGCGGGGGGCCGGGTGAGCAGTTCTTC.

This clonotype was seen repeatedly, ten times or more. The chain is built from TRBV15 and TRBJ2-7; D is unresolved. Germline V gene lookup returns CDR1 LNHNV and CDR2 YYDKDF (reference sequence). V gave up 4 bases and J gave up 6 bases, with 19 bases separating them. This CDR3 comprises 15 residues. CDR3 coding DNA: TGTGCCACCAGCACCTCAGGAGACTGGCAGTTCGAGCAGTACTTC. As protein: CATSTSGDWQFEQYF.

The table lists this clonotype with many counts. This rearrangement joins TRBV6-1 to TRBJ1-5, with D tentatively TRBD1 (5 bases). The CDR3 loop spans 14 amino acids. CDR1 is MNHNS, CDR2 SASEGT, per germline. V lost 6 bases and J lost 4, with 13 bases in between. The CDR3: CASSVGGRNQPQHF. CDR3 nucleotides: TGTGCCAGCAGCGTTGGGGGGAGAAATCAGCCCCAGCATTTT.

This clonotype was detected many times. This chain links TRBV6-1 with TRBJ2-1; a possible D gene is TRBD1 (6 bases). This CDR3 contains 15 residues. Germline V CDR1 and CDR2: MNHNS, SASEGT. The V gene lost 0 bases and the J gene lost 3 bases, with 9 bases spanning the gap. CDR3 in DNA: TGTGCCAGCAGTGAAGCCCCAGGGGACTACAATGAGCAGTTCTTC. Protein product: CASSEAPGDYNEQFF.

This clonotype was found a few times. This sequence joins TRBV19 and TRBJ1-2; tentative D call: TRBD1 (6 bases). Between the trimmed V and J ends, which lost 1 base and 4 bases, there was a span of 13 bases. This CDR3 region has 15 residues. Germline V gene data show CDR1 as LNHDA and CDR2 as SQIVND (reference sequence). Written as DNA, the CDR3 is TGTGCCAGTAGTATAGCCCCCAGGGGCATCTATGGCTACACCTTC. The encoded protein is CASSIAPRGIYGYTF. The whole variable domain, remainder taken from reference TRBV19 and TRBJ1-2, is DGGITQSPKYLFRKEGQNVTLSCEQNLNHDAMYWYRQDPGQGLRLIYYSQIVNDFQKGDIAEGYSVSREKKESFPLTVTSAQKNPTAFYLCASSIAPRGIYGYTFGSGTRLTVV.